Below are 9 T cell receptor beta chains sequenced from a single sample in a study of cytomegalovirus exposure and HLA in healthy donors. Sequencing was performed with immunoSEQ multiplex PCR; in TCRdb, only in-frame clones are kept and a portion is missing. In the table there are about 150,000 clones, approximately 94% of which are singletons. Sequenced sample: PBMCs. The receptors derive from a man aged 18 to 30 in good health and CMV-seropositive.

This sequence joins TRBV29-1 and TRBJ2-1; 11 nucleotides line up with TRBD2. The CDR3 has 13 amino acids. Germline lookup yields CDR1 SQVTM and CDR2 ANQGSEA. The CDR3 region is CIIAGGPWGEQFF. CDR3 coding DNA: TGCATAATAGCGGGAGGGCCCTGGGGTGAGCAGTTCTTC.

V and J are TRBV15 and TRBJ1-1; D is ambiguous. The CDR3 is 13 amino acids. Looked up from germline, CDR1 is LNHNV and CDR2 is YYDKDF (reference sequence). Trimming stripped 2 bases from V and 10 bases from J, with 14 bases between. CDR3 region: CATSRSGPSRAFF. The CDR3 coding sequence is TGTGCCACCAGCAGATCTGGGCCCTCAAGAGCTTTCTTT.

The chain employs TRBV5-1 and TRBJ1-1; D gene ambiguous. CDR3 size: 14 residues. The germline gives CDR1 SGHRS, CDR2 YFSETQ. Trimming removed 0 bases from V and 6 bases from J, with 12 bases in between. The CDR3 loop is CASSLGAGVAEAFF. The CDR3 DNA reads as TGCGCCAGCAGCTTGGGAGCCGGGGTTGCTGAAGCTTTCTTT.

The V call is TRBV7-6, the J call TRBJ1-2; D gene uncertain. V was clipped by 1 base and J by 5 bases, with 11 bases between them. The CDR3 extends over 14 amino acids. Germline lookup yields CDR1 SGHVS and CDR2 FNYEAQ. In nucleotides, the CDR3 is TGTGCCAGCAGCTTAGACCCAGGAGGGTATGGCTACACCTTC. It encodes CASSLDPGGYGYTF.

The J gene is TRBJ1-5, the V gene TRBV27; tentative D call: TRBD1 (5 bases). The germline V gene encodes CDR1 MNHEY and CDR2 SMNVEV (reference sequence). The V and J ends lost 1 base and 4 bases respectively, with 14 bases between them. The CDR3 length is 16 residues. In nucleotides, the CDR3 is TGTGCCAGCAGTTTATTGGGCAGGGCTCCTAATCAGCCCCAGCATTTT. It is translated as CASSLLGRAPNQPQHF.

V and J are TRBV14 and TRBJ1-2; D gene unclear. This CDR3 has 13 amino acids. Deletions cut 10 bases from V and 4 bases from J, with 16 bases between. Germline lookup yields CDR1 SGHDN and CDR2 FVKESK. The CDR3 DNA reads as TGTGCCACCATAAAGAGATACCCCTATGGCTACACCTTC. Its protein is CATIKRYPYGYTF.

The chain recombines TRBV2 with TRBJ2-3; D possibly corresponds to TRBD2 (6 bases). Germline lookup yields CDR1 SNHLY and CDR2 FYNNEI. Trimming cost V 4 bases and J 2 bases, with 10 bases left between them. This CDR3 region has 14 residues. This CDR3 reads CASSGSGHTDTQYF. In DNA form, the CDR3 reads TGTGCCAGCAGTGGTAGCGGTCACACAGATACGCAGTATTTT.

Written as DNA, the CDR3 is TGTGCCTGGAGTCAAAACAGGGATCAGCCCCAGCATTTT. It codes for CAWSQNRDQPQHF. This chain connects TRBV30 to TRBJ1-5, with TRBD1 as a possible D gene (6 bases). Per germline, CDR1 GTSNPN and CDR2 SVGIG (reference sequence). Trimming cost V 2 bases and J 5 bases, with 10 bases left between them. There are 13 residues in the CDR3.

DNA for the CDR3: TGTGCCAGCAGTTACTTCGTAGGAGGGCGCAATCAGCCCCAGCATTTT. Translation gives CASSYFVGGRNQPQHF. This chain connects TRBV6-6 to TRBJ1-5, with unresolved D. This CDR3 region has 16 residues. Germline lookup yields CDR1 MNHNY and CDR2 SVGAGI (reference sequence). V lost 1 base and J 2 bases, leaving 12 bases between the germline ends.